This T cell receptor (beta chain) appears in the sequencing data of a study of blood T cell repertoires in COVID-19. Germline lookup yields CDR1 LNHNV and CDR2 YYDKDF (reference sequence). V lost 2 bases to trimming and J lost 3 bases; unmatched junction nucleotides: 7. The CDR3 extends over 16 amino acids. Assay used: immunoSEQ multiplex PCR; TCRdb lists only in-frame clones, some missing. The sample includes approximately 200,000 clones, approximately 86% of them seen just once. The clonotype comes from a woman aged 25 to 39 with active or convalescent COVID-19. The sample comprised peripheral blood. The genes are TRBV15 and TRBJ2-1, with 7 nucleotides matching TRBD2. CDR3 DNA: TGTGCCACCAGCAGAACTCAGTCGGGAGGCTACAATGAGCAGTTCTTC. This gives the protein CATSRTQSGGYNEQFF.